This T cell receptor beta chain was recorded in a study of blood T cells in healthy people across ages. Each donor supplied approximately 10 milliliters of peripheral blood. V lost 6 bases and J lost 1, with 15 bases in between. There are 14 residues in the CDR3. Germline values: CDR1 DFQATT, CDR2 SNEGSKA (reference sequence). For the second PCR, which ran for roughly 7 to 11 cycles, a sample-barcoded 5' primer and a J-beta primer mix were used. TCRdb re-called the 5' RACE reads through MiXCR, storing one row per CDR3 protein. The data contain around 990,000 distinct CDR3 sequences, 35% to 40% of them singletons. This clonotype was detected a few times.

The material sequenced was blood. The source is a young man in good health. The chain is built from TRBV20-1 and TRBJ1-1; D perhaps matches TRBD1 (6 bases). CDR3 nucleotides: TGCAGTGCCGAGATCGGGGGCCCGAACACTGAAGCTTTCTTT. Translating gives CSAEIGGPNTEAFF.